The sequence of this T cell receptor (beta chain) was determined in a study of T-cell reconstitution after alpha-beta-depleted transplantation in children. This clonotype showed up many times. Its specificity is not known. Germline V CDR1 and CDR2: LGHDT, YNNKEL (reference sequence). The germline V and J ends were trimmed by 1 base and 3 bases, with 21 bases remaining between them. The CDR3 loop spans 19 amino acids. Study-wide findings and caveats: Newly produced T cells mostly accounted for T-cell counts and diversity one year post-transplant. Recipient T cells and thymic progenitors that survived gave rise to the high TCRbeta diversity observed at day 60 in some patients.

A TCRbeta library incorporating unique molecular identifiers was prepared. TCRdb fed the PCR reads into MiXCR, producing one record per CDR3 protein. The table lists about 170,000 distinct CDR3 sequences, around 10% of them singletons. This TCR came from a boy between 2 and 10 years old with acute myeloid leukemia, due to receive a stem cell transplant. V and J are TRBV3-1 and TRBJ2-2; a possible D gene is TRBD2 (6 bases). The specimen comprised PBMCs, sampled before TCRalphabeta/CD19-depleted stem cell transplant. The CDR3 is CASSQALVGGAFDTGELFF. DNA for the CDR3: TGTGCCAGCAGCCAAGCTCTTGTGGGAGGAGCGTTCGACACCGGGGAGCTGTTTTTT. Looking up the rest from reference TRBV3-1 and TRBJ2-2 gives the full variable domain: DTAVSQTPKYLVTQMGNDKSIKCEQNLGHDTMYWYKQDSKKFLKIMFSYNNKELIINETVPNRFSPKSPDKAHLNLHINSLELGDSAVYFCASSQALVGGAFDTGELFFGEGSRLTVL.